One TCR beta chain is described in this entry. It lacks a known antigen. Base qualities are not recorded, but no much larger clone differs from it by a single base. The germline V gene supplies CDR1 WSHSY and CDR2 SAAADI. The V end gives up 8 bases and the J end 8 bases, leaving 8 bases in the junction not matched to a gene. Taken from cysteine to phenylalanine, the CDR3 has 13 residues. CDR3 DNA is the only sequence kept; it has 39 bases, read in frame from the first base. The cohort comprised 670 or so healthy bone marrow donors. Cohort members were all nominally healthy when sampled, although unrecorded immune exposures were likely present. The donor tested CMV seronegative, placing the donor among the 350 to 400 seronegative members of the cohort. A peripheral blood sample was collected from each donor, and TCR beta sequencing was performed on peripheral blood mononuclear cells. The Qiagen DNeasy Blood Extraction Kit was used to extract genomic DNA from the blood cell samples.

The data derive from a study of cytomegalovirus exposure and HLA in healthy donors (dated by TCRdb to 2016 to 2017). At the level of the whole study: In an earlier analysis of under 750 of the donors, 250 to 350 Gb of sequence data and some 120 million unique TCR beta sequences from about 190 million T cells were reported. Typing coverage varied by locus: about 629-630 donors for A, B, C, DRB1 and DQB1; more than 500 for DQA1; more than 600 for DPA1; about 450 for DPB1. Of the roughly 430 genotyped donors, over 65% fell in the genetic ancestry cluster associated with self-reported Caucasian donors. Both class I and class II loci were covered by HLA typing, at four-digit resolution. Alongside the repertoire data, information on donor age, sex, ethnicity and CMV serostatus was compiled. Across roughly 420 genotyped donors of the cohort, an average of approximately 200,000 unique TCR beta nucleotide sequences per donor were sequenced, and about a sixth of those sequences were non-productive. An early release covering just under 650 HLA-typed donors comprised approximately 300 gigabases of sequencing data and tens of millions of unique TCR sequences. In addition to the first cohort of several hundred subjects, a separate validation cohort of 120 different subjects was used. High-throughput TCR immunosequencing, statistical association of individual TCRs with disease status, and machine learning were combined to predict cytomegalovirus infection status. Rather than using new phenotypic data, the later analysis identified candidate immune exposures from TCR beta sequences and from how often those sequences occurred across donors. All discovery cohort repertoires had been generated on a single sequencing platform. In a later analysis, previously published TCR beta repertoires from some 640 donors were re-analyzed and high-resolution HLA genotyping was added so that TCR occurrence patterns could be studied. The study used immunosequencing to profile the T cell repertoires of approximately 630 subjects and linked those repertoires to cytomegalovirus serostatus. A later genetic analysis took genome-wide SNP genotypes for about 55% of the 666 donors and used that subset as a discovery cohort. An earlier analysis of 587 of the donors applied high-throughput TCR beta sequencing to assess whether each TCR beta V gene segment acted as functional or pseudogenic. Because of strong linkage in the cohort, roughly five DR-DQ haplotypes were treated as single units for association and clustering. The aim of the study was to test whether cataloging public T cell receptors could identify signatures of past pathogen exposure. What the study reported, not specific to this receptor: A later genetic analysis reported fewer N-insertions in productive TCRs among donors in an Asian-associated ancestry cluster than the approximately 700-donor mean. A total of fewer than 200 TCR beta chains were listed by the study as associated with cytomegalovirus. The earlier analysis of about 600 of the donors excluded roughly 17 rarely observed V segments, including chromosome 9 orphons, because counts were too low. A further reported finding was that TCR beta sequences accurately predicted the HLA-A and HLA-B alleles for most subjects in the first cohort. A cluster of highly shared sequence variants was judged likely to represent a technical artifact of the sequencing pipeline. Compared with equally common non-associated chains, HLA-associated TCR beta chains in a later analysis were more clonally expanded and had lower generation probabilities. The only immune exposure information available for the cohort was CMV serostatus. Strong co-occurrence of HLA alleles, especially DR and DQ, made assigning TCR associations to individual alleles difficult. According to a later analysis, TCR association rates differed among HLA loci, with DRB1 alleles showing the most associated TCRs and HLA-C alleles showing the fewest. The classifier was reported to diagnose cytomegalovirus status with high specificity and sensitivity in both the original and validation cohorts. Correlated functional status among segregating V segments might be attributable to linkage disequilibrium, but an unknown experimental factor could not be ruled out. Some IMGT-functional V segments, including TRBV6-2 and TRBV6-3, could not be distinguished by the 87-base-pair reads and were therefore excluded. Broadly in line with IMGT annotations, most TCR beta V segments showed up in productive rearrangements about 87% or about 30% of the time in an earlier analysis of 587 of the donors. The authors suggested that the approach could potentially be generalized to other disease states and immunological phenotypes. Roughly uniform sequencing depth across donors was assumed in presence/absence analyses, although this assumption may not hold. A later genetic analysis associated a missense DCLRE1C variant with V-gene and J-gene trimming of TCR beta chains, and an independent cohort replicated the association. In vitro tests confirmed that a few of the cytomegalovirus-associated TCR beta chains recognize cytomegalovirus antigens. In a later analysis, several top co-occurrence clusters were reported to appear linked to parvovirus B19, influenza, CMV and Epstein-Barr virus. A later analysis associated 16,951 TCR beta sequences with specific HLA alleles at a false discovery rate of 0.05. In this cohort, only TCR beta chains were sequenced, and detectable features were limited by the absence of alpha or paired-chain data. HLA typing was unavailable for some donors at each locus, so association tests used only the typed subset. Most TCR sequences were observed very rarely across donors, whereas some public TCRs were present in many individuals. Most CMV-associated TCR beta chains appeared to be HLA-restricted in a later analysis, and the HLA associations seemed to be driven largely by CMV exposure.

Receptor libraries were prepared by the immunoSEQ multiplex PCR assay. For the multiplex PCR, a mixture combining 60 forward primers for TCR Vbeta segments and 13 reverse primers for TCR Jbeta segments was used. Amplification of the CDR3 region of rearranged TCR beta genes was performed with a multiplex PCR assay on genomic DNA. On the Illumina HiSeq System, the amplified TCR beta libraries were sequenced as 87-base-pair reads. Concerning the study's data processing: A later analysis counted approximately 74 million unique TCR beta chains across the 670 or so repertoires, and roughly 10 million of these chains were shared by at least two donors. Raw reads were error-corrected and collapsed into unique sequences by a nearest-neighbor algorithm in which closely related sequences were merged to remove PCR and sequencing errors. CDR3 sequences were aligned to IMGT reference sequences to assign V, D and J gene segments. For a sequence to be retained, a match of at least six nucleotides was required to both a V gene segment and a J gene segment. Rearrangements were called productive when the CDR3 lacked stop codons and stayed in frame with V and J; all others were non-productive. Following IMGT convention, CDR3 was defined as the stretch from the second conserved V-encoded cysteine up to the conserved J-encoded phenylalanine. The earlier analysis of some 600 of the donors excluded sequences that lacked an unambiguous match to a single V gene segment. An earlier analysis of 500 to 700 of the donors classified V segments as functional when productive rearrangements were above 56.7% and as segregating when the standard deviation between donors was above 5%. To diagnose cytomegalovirus status from the catalog of TCR beta chain sequences, a statistical classification framework was built. In a later analysis, TCR nucleotide sequences were compared against IMGT/GENE-DB human TR gene sequences so that V and J genes could be assigned. In a later analysis, CDR3 sequences and most-parsimonious VDJ recombination scenarios were assigned using the TCRdist pipeline. In a later analysis, each TCR beta chain was defined by its CDR3 amino acid sequence together with its V-gene family, and reads without a unique V-gene family were excluded. In a later analysis, some 600 highly shared, low-generation-probability nucleotide sequences were removed to address suspected cross-contamination and a sequencing artifact. In a later analysis, a clonal expansion index was calculated for each public chain from normalized within-repertoire ranks of inferred template counts. In a later analysis, generation probabilities were computed with a VDJ recombination model fitted to out-of-frame rearrangements, and the resulting probabilities were checked against IGoR. In a later analysis, hypergeometric tests were used to score TCR-TCR, TCR-HLA and TCR-CMV co-occurrence, with a repertoire-size bias correction applied to TCR pairs. In a later analysis, false discovery rates were estimated by permuting HLA or CMV assignments 20 times. In a later analysis, co-occurring TCRs were grouped using DBSCAN, and TCRdist sequence similarity was added for clustering within HLA-allele-positive subsets. Repertoires with fewer than 30,000 or more than 120,000 public chains were left out of co-occurrence clustering, as were about 5 repertoires with anomalous nucleotide sharing. As stored in TCRdb, this immuneACCESS dataset retains in-frame rearrangements with V and J assigned. A fraction of the clones does not appear; measured against another copy, unresolved V genes explain less than half of the discrepancy, and the remainder lacks a known reason. The DNA was the basis for D and trimming; V, J and clone size are from that table. The sample table shows roughly 90,000 clones, and roughly 75% are seen once. The ten largest clones capture approximately 7.9% of the sample.

Sequenced material: PBMCs. This clonotype was sampled from a man aged 25 to 40 in good health and CMV-seronegative. The chain employs TRBV10-2 and TRBJ2-4; 8 central bases correspond to TRBD2. This receptor carries the CDR3 CASAPGGIDIQYF. The DNA is as follows: TGCGCCAGCGCCCCGGGAGGGATAGACATTCAGTACTTC.